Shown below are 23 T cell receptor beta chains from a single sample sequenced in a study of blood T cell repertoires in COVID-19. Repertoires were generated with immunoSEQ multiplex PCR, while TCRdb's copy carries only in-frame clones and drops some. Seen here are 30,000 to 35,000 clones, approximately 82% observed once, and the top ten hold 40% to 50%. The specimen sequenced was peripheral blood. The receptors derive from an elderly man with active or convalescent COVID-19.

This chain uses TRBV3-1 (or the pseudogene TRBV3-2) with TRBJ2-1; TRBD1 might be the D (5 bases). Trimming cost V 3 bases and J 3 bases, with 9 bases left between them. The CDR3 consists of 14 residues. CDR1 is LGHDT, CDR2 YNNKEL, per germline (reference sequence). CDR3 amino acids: CASSHQGGYNEQFF. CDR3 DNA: TGTGCCAGCAGCCATCAGGGCGGCTACAATGAGCAGTTCTTC.

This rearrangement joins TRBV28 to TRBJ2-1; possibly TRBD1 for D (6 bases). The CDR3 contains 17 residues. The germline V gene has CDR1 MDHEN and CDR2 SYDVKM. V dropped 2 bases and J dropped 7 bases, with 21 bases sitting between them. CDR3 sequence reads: CASSLRWGQGGGNEQFF. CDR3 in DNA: TGTGCCAGCAGTTTACGGTGGGGTCAAGGGGGTGGTAATGAGCAGTTCTTC.

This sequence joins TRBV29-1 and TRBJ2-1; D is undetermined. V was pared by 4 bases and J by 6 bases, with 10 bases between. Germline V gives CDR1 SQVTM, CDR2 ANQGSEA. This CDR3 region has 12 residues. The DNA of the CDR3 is TGCAGCGTTGGTTTACGAGCCAATGAGCAGTTCTTC. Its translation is CSVGLRANEQFF.

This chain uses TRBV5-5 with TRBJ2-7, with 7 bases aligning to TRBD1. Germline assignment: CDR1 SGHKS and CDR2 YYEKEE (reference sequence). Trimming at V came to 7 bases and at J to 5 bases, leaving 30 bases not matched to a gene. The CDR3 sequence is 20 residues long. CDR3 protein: CASPKAPPLCDRVSVDEQYF. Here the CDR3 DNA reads TGTGCCAGCCCGAAGGCGCCCCCGTTATGCGACAGGGTGTCAGTAGACGAGCAGTACTTC.

For the CDR3, the DNA is TGTGCCAGCAGCTTTCGGGACACTGGAGCCAAAAACATTCAGTACTTC. It encodes CASSFRDTGAKNIQYF. The chain uses TRBV14 and TRBJ2-4; tentative D call: TRBD1 (6 bases). The CDR3 totals 16 residues. Germline CDR1 and CDR2: SGHDN and FVKESK. Trimming took 5 bases from V and 0 from J, leaving 14 bases between them.

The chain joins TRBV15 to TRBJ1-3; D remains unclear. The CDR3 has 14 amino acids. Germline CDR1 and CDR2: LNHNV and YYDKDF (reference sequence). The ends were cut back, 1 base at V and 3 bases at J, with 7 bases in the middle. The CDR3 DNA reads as TGTGCCACCAGCAGAGCGTCAGGTGGAAACACCATATATTTT. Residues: CATSRASGGNTIYF.

CDR3 bases: TGTGCCAGCAGTGAGGTCGAGTATGGCTACACCTTC. It specifies CASSEVEYGYTF. The V call is TRBV2, the J call TRBJ1-2; D remains ambiguous. The germline V gene has CDR1 SNHLY and CDR2 FYNNEI. There are 12 residues in the CDR3. V shed 3 bases and J shed 5 bases, with 7 bases lying between them.

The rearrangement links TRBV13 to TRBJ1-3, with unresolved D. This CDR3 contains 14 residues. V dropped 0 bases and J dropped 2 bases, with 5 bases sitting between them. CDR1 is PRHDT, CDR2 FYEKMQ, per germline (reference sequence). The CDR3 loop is CASSLGSTGNTIYF. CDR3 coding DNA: TGTGCCAGCAGCTTAGGCAGTACTGGAAACACCATATATTTT.

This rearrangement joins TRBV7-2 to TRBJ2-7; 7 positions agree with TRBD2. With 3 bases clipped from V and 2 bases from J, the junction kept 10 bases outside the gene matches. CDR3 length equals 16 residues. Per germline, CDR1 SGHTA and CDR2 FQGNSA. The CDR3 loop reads CASSFSGTTPTYEQYF. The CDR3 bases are TGTGCCAGCAGCTTCTCCGGGACTACTCCCACCTACGAGCAGTACTTC.

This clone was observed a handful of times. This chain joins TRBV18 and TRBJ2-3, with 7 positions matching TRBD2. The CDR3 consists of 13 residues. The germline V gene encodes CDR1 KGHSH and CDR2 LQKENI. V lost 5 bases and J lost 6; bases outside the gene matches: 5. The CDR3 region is CASSARSGDTQYF. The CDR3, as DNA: TGTGCCAGCTCAGCCCGTAGCGGGGATACGCAGTATTTT.

The CDR3 DNA reads TGTGCCAGCAGTCCACGTTCGGGAGCGGGAGCGTTCCCAGATACGCAGTATTTT. This encodes CASSPRSGAGAFPDTQYF. J is TRBJ2-3 and V is TRBV6-6; 8 nucleotides align to TRBD2. Germline V gives CDR1 MNHNY, CDR2 SVGAGI (reference sequence). The CDR3 sequence is 18 residues long. Trimming at V came to 5 bases and at J to 4 bases, leaving 17 bases not matched to a gene.

The CDR3: CASSEIHYNEQFF. In nucleotides, the CDR3 is TGTGCCAGCAGTGAAATCCACTACAATGAGCAGTTCTTC. The chain has TRBV2 and TRBJ2-1; no firm D call. Germline-derived CDR1 and CDR2 are SNHLY and FYNNEI. CDR3 size: 13 residues. V dropped 2 bases and J dropped 3 bases, with 5 bases sitting between them.

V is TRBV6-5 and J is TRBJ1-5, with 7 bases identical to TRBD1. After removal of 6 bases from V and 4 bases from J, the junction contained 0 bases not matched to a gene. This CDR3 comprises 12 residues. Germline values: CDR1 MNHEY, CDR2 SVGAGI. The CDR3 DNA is TGTGCCAGCAGACAGGGGAATCAGCCCCAGCATTTT. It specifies CASRQGNQPQHF.

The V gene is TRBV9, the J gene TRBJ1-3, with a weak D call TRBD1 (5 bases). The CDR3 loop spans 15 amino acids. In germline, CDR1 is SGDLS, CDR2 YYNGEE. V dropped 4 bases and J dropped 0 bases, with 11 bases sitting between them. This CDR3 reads CASSLQEYSGNTIYF. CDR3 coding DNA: TGTGCCAGCAGCTTACAGGAGTACTCTGGAAACACCATATATTTT.

The DNA for the CDR3 is TGTGCCAGCAGCGTCACTAGGAATGAGCAGTTCTTC. This encodes CASSVTRNEQFF. The rearrangement joins TRBV5-6 to TRBJ2-1; the D gene is possibly TRBD2 (5 bases). This CDR3 has 12 residues. V was trimmed by 4 bases and J by 7 bases, leaving 9 bases between them. Looked up from germline, CDR1 is SGHDT and CDR2 is YYEEEE. The entire variable domain, with the rest obtained from reference TRBV5-6 and TRBJ2-1, is as follows: DAGVTQSPTHLIKTRGQQVTLRCSPKSGHDTVSWYQQALGQGPQFIFQYYEEEERQRGNFPDRFSGHQFPNYSSELNVNALLLGDSALYLCASSVTRNEQFFGPGTRLTVL.

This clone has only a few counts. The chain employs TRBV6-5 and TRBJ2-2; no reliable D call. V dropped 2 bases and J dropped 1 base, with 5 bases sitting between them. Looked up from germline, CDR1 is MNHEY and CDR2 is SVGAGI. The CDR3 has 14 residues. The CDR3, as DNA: TGTGCCAGCAGTTACGGCTTGAACACCGGGGAGCTGTTTTTT. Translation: CASSYGLNTGELFF.

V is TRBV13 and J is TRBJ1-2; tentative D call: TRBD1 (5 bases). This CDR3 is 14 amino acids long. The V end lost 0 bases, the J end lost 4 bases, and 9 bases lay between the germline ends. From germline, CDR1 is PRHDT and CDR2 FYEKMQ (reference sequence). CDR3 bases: TGTGCCAGCAGCTTAGGCGGGGGTAGCTATGGCTACACCTTC. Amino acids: CASSLGGGSYGYTF.

CDR3 nucleotide sequence: TGTGCCAGCAGCCGCGGGGGATTATCCTCCTACGAGCAGTACTTC. Protein sequence: CASSRGGLSSYEQYF. This rearrangement joins TRBV11-2 to TRBJ2-7; 7 bases fit TRBD2. This CDR3 has 15 residues. V shed 5 bases and J 0 bases; nucleotides not matched to a gene: 7. CDR1 SGHAT and CDR2 FQNNGV come from the germline V gene.

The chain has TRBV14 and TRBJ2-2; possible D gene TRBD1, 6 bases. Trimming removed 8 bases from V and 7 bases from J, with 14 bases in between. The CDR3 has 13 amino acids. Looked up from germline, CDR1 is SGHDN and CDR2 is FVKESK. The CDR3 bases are TGTGCCAGCCAGTGGGGGCTCGTCGGGGAGCTGTTTTTT. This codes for CASQWGLVGELFF.

DNA of the CDR3: TGTGCCAGCAGCGTCAGGGGCGGGTCTAATGAAAAACTGTTTTTT. It codes for CASSVRGGSNEKLFF. The chain links TRBV5-8 to TRBJ1-4, with D possibly matching TRBD1 (6 bases). With 4 bases removed from V and 3 bases from J, the gap between germline ends came to 13 bases. Germline V gene data show CDR1 as SGHTS and CDR2 as YDEGEE. The CDR3 is 15 amino acids.

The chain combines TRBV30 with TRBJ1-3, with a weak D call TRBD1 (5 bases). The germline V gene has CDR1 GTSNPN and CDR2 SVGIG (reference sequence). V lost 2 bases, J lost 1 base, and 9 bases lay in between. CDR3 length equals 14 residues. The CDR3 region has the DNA TGTGCCTGGAGTCTGGGGGGTTCTGGAAACACCATATATTTT. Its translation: CAWSLGGSGNTIYF.

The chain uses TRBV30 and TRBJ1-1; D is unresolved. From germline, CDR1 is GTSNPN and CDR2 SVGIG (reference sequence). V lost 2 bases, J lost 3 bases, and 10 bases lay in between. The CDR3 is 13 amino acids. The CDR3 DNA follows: TGTGCCTGGAGTACAAGGGAGTACACTGAAGCTTTCTTT. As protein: CAWSTREYTEAFF.

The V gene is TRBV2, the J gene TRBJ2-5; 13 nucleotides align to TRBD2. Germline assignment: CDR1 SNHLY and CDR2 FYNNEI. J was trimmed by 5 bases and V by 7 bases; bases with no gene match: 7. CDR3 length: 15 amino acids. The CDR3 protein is CASTPLAGGPETQYF. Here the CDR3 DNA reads TGTGCCAGCACGCCACTAGCGGGAGGGCCGGAGACCCAGTACTTC.